This passage covers 19 T cell receptor beta chains from one sample sequenced in a study of blood T cell repertoires in COVID-19. Sequencing used immunoSEQ multiplex PCR; TCRdb keeps in-frame clones, though not all of them. Of more than 130,000 clones listed, around 80% were seen once; the top ten hold almost 6.5%. The sequenced sample consisted of peripheral blood. The receptors were sampled from a human donor in a cohort sampled during active COVID-19.

The J gene is TRBJ1-1, the V gene TRBV19; TRBD1 aligns across 8 bases. This CDR3 region has 14 residues. Germline lookup yields CDR1 LNHDA and CDR2 SQIVND (reference sequence). V was clipped by 2 bases and J by 6 bases; unmatched bases: 5. CDR3 residues: CASSISQGAPEAFF. The CDR3 DNA sequence: TGTGCCAGTAGTATATCCCAGGGGGCCCCTGAAGCTTTCTTT. Supplemented by reference TRBV19 and TRBJ1-1, the full variable domain reads DGGITQSPKYLFRKEGQNVTLSCEQNLNHDAMYWYRQDPGQGLRLIYYSQIVNDFQKGDIAEGYSVSREKKESFPLTVTSAQKNPTAFYLCASSISQGAPEAFFGQGTRLTVV.

The gene calls are TRBV6-5 and TRBJ2-1; 10 bases match TRBD2. This CDR3 is 14 amino acids long. Per the germline V gene, CDR1 is MNHEY and CDR2 is SVGAGI. J gave up 7 bases and V 5 bases, and 5 bases lay outside the gene matches. The CDR3 reads CASSRKRGGNEQFF. In DNA, the CDR3 is TGTGCCAGCAGTCGTAAGCGGGGGGGGAATGAGCAGTTCTTC.

This chain joins TRBV7-9 and TRBJ1-2, with D unresolved. The CDR3 totals 12 residues. The germline V and J ends were trimmed by 5 bases and 1 base, with 5 bases remaining between them. CDR1 and CDR2 from the germline V gene are SEHNR and FQNEAQ (reference sequence). The CDR3 loop is CASSPINYGYTF. Here the CDR3 DNA reads TGTGCCAGCAGCCCAATTAACTATGGCTACACCTTC.

The rearrangement joins TRBV6-5 to TRBJ2-1; 9 bases fit TRBD1. CDR1 is MNHEY and CDR2 is SVGAGI in the germline V gene. This CDR3 has 13 amino acids. The trim removed 6 bases at V and 4 bases at J, leaving 1 base unmatched. The CDR3 loop reads CASRGTGYNEQFF. Here the CDR3 DNA reads TGTGCCAGCAGGGGGACAGGGTACAATGAGCAGTTCTTC.

This chain links TRBV30 with TRBJ2-7; TRBD1 agrees at 9 bases. Per the germline V gene, CDR1 is GTSNPN and CDR2 is SVGIG (reference sequence). J lost 10 bases, V lost 5 bases, and 3 bases had no gene match. CDR3 length: 10 amino acids. In DNA, the CDR3 is TGTGCCTGGGGGACAGGGCGACAGTACTTC. It is translated as CAWGTGRQYF.

This rearrangement joins TRBV9 to TRBJ1-1; D is possibly TRBD1 (6 bases). V dropped 3 bases and J dropped 7 bases, with 16 bases sitting between them. Germline assignment: CDR1 SGDLS and CDR2 YYNGEE. The CDR3 runs 14 residues. The CDR3 region is CASSGGQPRGEAFF. The CDR3, as DNA: TGTGCCAGCAGCGGGGGACAACCCCGGGGTGAAGCTTTCTTT. Filled out from reference TRBV9 and TRBJ1-1, the complete variable domain reads DSGVTQTPKHLITATGQRVTLRCSPRSGDLSVYWYQQSLDQGLQFLIQYYNGEERAKGNILERFSAQQFPDLHSELNLSSLELGDSALYFCASSGGQPRGEAFFGQGTRLTVV.

The CDR3 protein is CASGLADREANIQYF. CDR3 DNA sequence: TGTGCTAGTGGTTTGGCGGACAGGGAGGCAAACATTCAGTACTTC. The rearrangement joins TRBV12-5 to TRBJ2-4, with 8 bases identical to TRBD1. V gave up 1 base and J gave up 6 bases; unmatched junction bases: 5. CDR1 and CDR2 from the germline V gene are LGHNT and FRNRAP. The CDR3 totals 15 residues.

This chain links TRBV14 with TRBJ2-3; 8 bases are shared with TRBD1. CDR3 length equals 17 residues. Germline-derived CDR1 and CDR2 are SGHDN and FVKESK. The ends lost 1 base at V and 4 bases at J; junction bases unmatched: 10. This CDR3 reads CASSQVKGQGSSDTQYF. CDR3 sequence (DNA): TGTGCCAGCAGCCAAGTAAAAGGACAGGGATCTTCAGATACGCAGTATTTT.

The chain combines TRBV5-4 with TRBJ2-5, with a weak D call TRBD2 (6 bases). With 4 bases removed from V and 0 bases from J, the gap between germline ends came to 13 bases. This CDR3 spans 15 amino acids. Germline CDR1 and CDR2: SGHNT and YYREEE (reference sequence). This CDR3 reads CASSPPGADQETQYF. The CDR3 nucleotides are TGTGCCAGCAGCCCCCCGGGAGCTGACCAAGAGACCCAGTACTTC.

The chain carries TRBV12-3 or TRBV12-4 and TRBJ2-7, with D perhaps matching TRBD2 (7 bases). Trimming removed 3 bases at V and 3 bases at J, with 9 bases between. The CDR3 is made up of 13 amino acids. This chain's CDR3 is CASSFGGLYEQYF. The CDR3 DNA follows: TGTGCCAGCAGTTTCGGGGGGCTCTACGAGCAGTACTTC.

The chain has TRBV6-2 or TRBV6-3 and TRBJ2-3, with a weak D call TRBD2 (6 bases). V lost 2 bases and J lost 1, with 13 bases in between. The CDR3 runs to 16 residues. CDR1 is MNHEY and CDR2 is SVGEGT in the germline V gene. The CDR3 sequence is CASSYAYPGGTDTQYF. DNA of the CDR3: TGTGCCAGCAGTTACGCCTACCCGGGGGGCACAGATACGCAGTATTTT.

The chain links TRBV9 to TRBJ2-3; 8 nucleotides line up with TRBD2. Trimming cost V 4 bases and J 6 bases; bases outside gene matches: 16. The CDR3 totals 17 residues. The V gene's germline CDR1 is SGDLS and CDR2 YYNGEE. The CDR3 sequence is CASSPQRGGWAADTQYF. CDR3 DNA: TGTGCCAGCAGCCCGCAACGGGGGGGGTGGGCCGCTGATACGCAGTATTTT.

This clone is a singleton in its sample. V is TRBV9 and J is TRBJ2-5; the match to TRBD2 covers 9 bases. The CDR3 sequence is 16 residues long. Trimming took 3 bases from V and 2 from J; bases not matched to a gene: 8. Germline V gene lookup returns CDR1 SGDLS and CDR2 YYNGEE. This CDR3 is CASSGGPLAGQETQYF. CDR3 in DNA: TGTGCCAGCAGCGGCGGTCCCCTAGCGGGACAAGAGACCCAGTACTTC.

The chain uses TRBV7-9 and TRBJ2-7; 8 bases line up with TRBD2. Germline V CDR1 and CDR2: SEHNR, FQNEAQ (reference sequence). The junction had 3 bases not matched to a gene; V was cut back by 1 base and J by 4 bases. This CDR3 spans 14 amino acids. CDR3 loop: CASSLGAGGYEQYF. The CDR3 DNA sequence: TGTGCCAGCAGCTTAGGCGCGGGGGGTTACGAGCAGTACTTC.

This sequence joins TRBV19 and TRBJ1-4; D is unclear. V gave up 2 bases and J gave up 2 bases, with 6 bases separating them. Per germline, CDR1 LNHDA and CDR2 SQIVND (reference sequence). The CDR3 is 14 residues long. Here the CDR3 reads CASSISQTNEKLFF. CDR3 sequence (DNA): TGTGCCAGTAGTATAAGTCAGACTAATGAAAAACTGTTTTTT.

This rearrangement joins TRBV5-1 to TRBJ2-7; no clear D gene. Germline V gives CDR1 SGHRS, CDR2 YFSETQ. Trimming took off 0 bases at V and 0 bases at J, with 7 bases between the two ends. The CDR3 runs to 14 residues. The CDR3 sequence is CASSLDGGSYEQYF. The CDR3 region has the DNA TGCGCCAGCAGCTTGGACGGCGGCTCCTACGAGCAGTACTTC.

This clone has a single count. CDR3 protein: CASSLGRENIQYF. CDR3 coding DNA: TGTGCCAGCAGCTTAGGTCGGGAAAACATTCAGTACTTC. The chain combines TRBV11-2 with TRBJ2-4; D remains ambiguous. The CDR3 contains 13 residues. The V end was cut by 1 base, the J end by 5 bases, with 6 bases between. Germline V lookup: CDR1 SGHAT, CDR2 FQNNGV.

V is TRBV5-4 and J is TRBJ2-3, with D possibly TRBD1 on 6 matching bases. The CDR3 is 16 amino acids. Germline CDR1 is SGHNT and CDR2 is YYREEE (reference sequence). V was trimmed by 1 base and J by 2 bases, leaving 14 bases between them. CDR3 coding DNA: TGTGCCAGCAGCTTGATAGGACAGCCGCCCACAGATACGCAGTATTTT. It codes for CASSLIGQPPTDTQYF.

This sequence joins TRBV4-1 and TRBJ1-3, with D possibly matching TRBD1 (5 bases). There are 14 residues in the CDR3. The germline V gene encodes CDR1 MGHRA and CDR2 YSYEKL. V was pared by 5 bases and J by 0 bases, with 8 bases between. The CDR3 sequence: CASSFDSSGNTIYF. CDR3 DNA: TGCGCCAGCAGCTTTGACAGCTCTGGAAACACCATATATTTT.